A selection of T cell receptor beta chains follows, all from one sample in a study of graft-versus-host responses after intestinal transplantation. Some clones are missing from TCRdb's copy, which holds only in-frame ones; the method was immunoSEQ multiplex PCR. The repertoire holds roughly 120,000 clones, around 93% seen once, with 0.4% to 0.55% in the top ten. No antigen has been identified for these receptors. Material: unstimulated CD8+ T cells sorted from spleen or lymph node cells, obtained before intestinal transplant. The receptors stem from a human donor who received an intestinal transplant. Both conserved end residues are part of each CDR3. Each record gives: CDR3 protein, J gene, V gene, clone size. Expanded clones get a size class; other rows say once, few or many, or leave the size out.

CDR3: CASSGRRVDEQFF
J: TRBJ2-1
V: TRBV9
size: .

CDR3: CASSEIGNTEAFF
J: TRBJ1-1
V: TRBV10-1
size: .

CDR3: CASSSFGGTDTQYF
J: TRBJ2-3
V: TRBV7-3
size: once

CDR3: CASSPGAGDHYEQYF
J: TRBJ2-7
V: TRBV18
size: .

CDR3: CAISESILGGLAGGETQYF
J: TRBJ2-5
V: TRBV10-3
size: .

CDR3: CASSPSGSNYNEQFF
J: TRBJ2-1
V: TRBV5-5
size: .

CDR3: CASSPPSGSYNEQFF
J: TRBJ2-1
V: TRBV9
size: .

CDR3: CASSFRDRGTGELFF
J: TRBJ2-2
V: TRBV28
size: once

CDR3: CASSSRTHNEQFF
J: TRBJ2-1
V: TRBV7-6
size: once

CDR3: CASSYRQREGGDEQFF
J: TRBJ2-1
V: TRBV6-6
size: .

CDR3: CASSYPGAGNTIYF
J: TRBJ1-3
V: TRBV6-6
size: once

CDR3: CASSNPREIETQYF
J: TRBJ2-5
V: TRBV6-5
size: .

CDR3: CASSWTGDEQYF
J: TRBJ2-7
V: TRBV27
size: .

CDR3: CATHREGHTDTQYF
J: TRBJ2-3
V: TRBV15
size: .

CDR3: CASNTGGSDEQYF
J: TRBJ2-7
V: TRBV6-1
size: .

CDR3: CASSLWTEAFF
J: TRBJ1-1
V: TRBV5-8
size: .

CDR3: CASSSYRNTIYF
J: TRBJ1-3
V: TRBV7-2
size: .

CDR3: CASSWARAYDEQYF
J: TRBJ2-7
V: TRBV7-9
size: few

CDR3: CASSIGLHSGNTIYF
J: TRBJ1-3
V: TRBV19
size: .

CDR3: CASSPPSNYEQYF
J: TRBJ2-7
V: TRBV28
size: .

CDR3: CASSVRGTPEGPHNEQFF
J: TRBJ2-1
V: TRBV9
size: .

CDR3: CSVEAGNGANVLTF
J: TRBJ2-6
V: TRBV29-1
size: .